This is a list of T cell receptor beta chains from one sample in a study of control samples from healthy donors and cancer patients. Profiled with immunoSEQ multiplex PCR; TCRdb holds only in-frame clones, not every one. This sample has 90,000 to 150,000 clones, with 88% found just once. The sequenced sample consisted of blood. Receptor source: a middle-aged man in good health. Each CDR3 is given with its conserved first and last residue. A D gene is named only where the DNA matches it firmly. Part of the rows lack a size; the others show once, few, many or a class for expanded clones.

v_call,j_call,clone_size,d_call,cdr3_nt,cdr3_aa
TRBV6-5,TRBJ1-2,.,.,TGTGCCAGCACCCCACAGAGCCTTAACTATGGCTACACCTTC,CASTPQSLNYGYTF
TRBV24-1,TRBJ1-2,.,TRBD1,TGTGCCACCAGCGACAGGGCCCAAGGCTACACCTTC,CATSDRAQGYTF
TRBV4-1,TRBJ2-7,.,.,TGCGCCAGCAGCCAAGAAGGAGACAGCCGCTACGAGCAGTACTTC,CASSQEGDSRYEQYF
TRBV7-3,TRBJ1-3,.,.,TGTGCCAGCAGCTTAGGGGGCCTCCCGGGGAACACCATATATTTT,CASSLGGLPGNTIYF
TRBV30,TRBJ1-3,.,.,TGTGCCTGGAGAGGTGGTGGTCCTGGAAACACCATATATTTT,CAWRGGGPGNTIYF
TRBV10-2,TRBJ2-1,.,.,TGCGCCAGCAGTGATTTCGGGGGCCCCTACAATGAGCAGTTCTTC,CASSDFGGPYNEQFF
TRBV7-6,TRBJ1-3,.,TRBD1,TGTGCCAGCAGCGACAGGTTACAGGGGGCCGGAAACACCATATATTTT,CASSDRLQGAGNTIYF
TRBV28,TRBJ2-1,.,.,TGTGCCACCAAGATGGGAAATGAGCAGTTCTTC,CATKMGNEQFF
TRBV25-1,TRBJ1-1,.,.,TGTGCCAGCAGTGCCGGGACACTGGGGAACACTGAAGCTTTCTTT,CASSAGTLGNTEAFF
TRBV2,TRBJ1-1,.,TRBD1,TGTGCCAGCAGTGTGGACAGGATGAACACTGAAGCTTTCTTT,CASSVDRMNTEAFF
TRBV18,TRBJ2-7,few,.,TGTGCCAGCTCATTTTTGGCGGAGGGGATCCACGAGCAGTACTTC,CASSFLAEGIHEQYF
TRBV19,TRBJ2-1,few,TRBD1,TGTGCCAGTAGTAAGACAGGGAGCTACAATGAGCAGTTCTTC,CASSKTGSYNEQFF
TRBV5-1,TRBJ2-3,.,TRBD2,TGCGCCAGCAGCCTACGACTAACTAGCGGGGGGTCCACAGATACGCAGTATTTT,CASSLRLTSGGSTDTQYF
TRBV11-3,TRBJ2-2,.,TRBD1,TGTGCCAGCACTAAGGACAGGGAGACCGGGGAGCTGTTTTTT,CASTKDRETGELFF
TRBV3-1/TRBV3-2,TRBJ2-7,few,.,TGTGCCAGCAGCCAAGGACAGAGCCAAGTAATTGAGCAGTACTTC,CASSQGQSQVIEQYF
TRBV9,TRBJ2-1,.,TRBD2,TGTGCCAGCAGCGTAACCGGGACTAGCGGGGACAATGAGCAGTTCTTC,CASSVTGTSGDNEQFF
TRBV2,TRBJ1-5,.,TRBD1,TGTGCCAGCACTCCAAGGGGGCGCAGCAATCAGCCCCAGCATTTT,CASTPRGRSNQPQHF
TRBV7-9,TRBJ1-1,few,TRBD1,TGTGCCAGCAGCTTCAGGACAGGTAAATTCACTGAAGCTTTCTTT,CASSFRTGKFTEAFF
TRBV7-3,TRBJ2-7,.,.,TGTGCCAGCAGCTCCCTTGGGTGGGGCCACGAGCAGTACTTC,CASSSLGWGHEQYF
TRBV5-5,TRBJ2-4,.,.,TGTGCCAGCAGCTCCCTACAGGGCCTAGCCAAAAACATTCAGTACTTC,CASSSLQGLAKNIQYF
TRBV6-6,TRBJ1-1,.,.,TGTGCCAGCAGTTACTCGAGCCGAGGCCCGAACACTGAAGCTTTCTTT,CASSYSSRGPNTEAFF
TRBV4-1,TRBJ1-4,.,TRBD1,TGCGCCAGCAGCCAGGCGGGGACAGGGCAGGAAAAACTGTTTTTT,CASSQAGTGQEKLFF
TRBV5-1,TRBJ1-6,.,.,TGCGCCAGCAGCACCGGGAGGACAGCATATAATTCACCCCTCCACTTT,CASSTGRTAYNSPLHF
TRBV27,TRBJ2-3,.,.,TGTGCCAGCAGGCCCTTCCGGGGACGAAAGACAGATACGCAGTATTTT,CASRPFRGRKTDTQYF
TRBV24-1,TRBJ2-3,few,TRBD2,TGTGCCACCAGTGAGTCAGCGGGGGGGCGTGATACGCAGTATTTT,CATSESAGGRDTQYF